These 29 T cell receptor beta chains were all obtained from the same sample, sequenced in a study of cytomegalovirus exposure and HLA in healthy donors. The PCR ran on 60 Vbeta and 13 Jbeta primers. Data came from immunoSEQ multiplex PCR; TCRdb stores just in-frame clones and leaves some out. Of 75,000 to 90,000 clones listed, 65% to 85% are singletons. Sequencing used PBMCs. The receptor source for this set is a man in his fifties or sixties in good health and CMV-seronegative.

The chain has TRBV6-5 and TRBJ1-2; 10 bases fit TRBD1. J lost 5 bases, V lost 5 bases, and 8 bases had no gene match. Germline V CDR1 and CDR2: MNHEY, SVGAGI. The CDR3 has 15 amino acids. The CDR3 nucleotides read TGTGCCAGCAGTAATGACAGGGGGCTTAGGTATGGCTACACCTTC. As protein: CASSNDRGLRYGYTF.

This CDR3 is CASSSYRGGFTDTQYF. The DNA of the CDR3 is TGTGCCAGCAGCTCCTACCGGGGGGGCTTCACAGATACGCAGTATTTT. The chain uses TRBV11-2 and TRBJ2-3; 8 positions agree with TRBD2. The CDR3 consists of 16 residues. Trimming cost V 4 bases and J 2 bases; bases outside gene matches: 8. Germline V gives CDR1 SGHAT, CDR2 FQNNGV. The whole variable domain, filled in from reference TRBV11-2 and TRBJ2-3, reads EAGVAQSPRYKIIEKRQSVAFWCNPISGHATLYWYQQILGQGPKLLIQFQNNGVVDDSQLPKDRFSAERLKGVDSTLKIQPAKLEDSAVYLCASSSYRGGFTDTQYFGPGTRLTVL.

V usage is TRBV7-3 and J usage is TRBJ2-5; 14 bases line up with TRBD2. J lost 5 bases, V lost 5 bases, and 10 bases had no gene match. The length of the CDR3 is 17 residues. Germline V gene lookup returns CDR1 SGHTA and CDR2 FQGTGA. The CDR3 spells CASSPRGTSGGQETQYF. DNA of the CDR3: TGTGCCAGCAGCCCCCGCGGGACTAGCGGGGGTCAGGAGACCCAGTACTTC.

The V call is TRBV18, the J call TRBJ1-3; D gene uncertain. V was shortened by 3 bases and J by 7 bases, with 10 bases between the two germline ends. Germline CDR1 KGHSH, CDR2 LQKENI. The CDR3 is made up of 13 amino acids. CDR3 coding DNA: TGTGCCAGCTCACCCGAGGGAATTAACACCATATATTTT. This translates into CASSPEGINTIYF.

The rearrangement uses TRBV6-1 and TRBJ1-3; D is unresolved. Trimming shortened V by 4 bases and J by 3 bases, and 19 bases separated the two germline ends. The CDR3 is made up of 17 amino acids. Germline values: CDR1 MNHNS, CDR2 SASEGT. The CDR3 here is CASSVDPSSSGGNTIYF. DNA for the CDR3: TGTGCCAGCAGTGTAGACCCCAGTAGTAGCGGTGGAAACACCATATATTTT.

This clone was picked up one time. The rearrangement links TRBV6-6 to TRBJ1-3; D gene unclear. Trimming stripped 5 bases from V and 0 bases from J, with 14 bases between. CDR1 MNHNY and CDR2 SVGAGI come from the germline V gene (reference sequence). This CDR3 has 16 amino acids. Here the CDR3 DNA reads TGTGCCAGCAGTCCACGGGAGGGTCGCTCTGGAAACACCATATATTTT. Encoded protein: CASSPREGRSGNTIYF.

The rearrangement uses TRBV5-4 and TRBJ2-5; possibly TRBD1 for D (5 bases). The CDR3 totals 16 residues. Germline values: CDR1 SGHNT, CDR2 YYREEE (reference sequence). Trimming took off 4 bases at V and 0 bases at J, with 16 bases between the two ends. CDR3 sequence: CASSLRNGAYQETQYF. The CDR3 DNA sequence: TGTGCCAGCAGCCTAAGGAATGGGGCCTACCAAGAGACCCAGTACTTC. The full variable domain, with the rest looked up from reference TRBV5-4 and TRBJ2-5, is ETGVTQSPTHLIKTRGQQVTLRCSSQSGHNTVSWYQQALGQGPQFIFQYYREEENGRGNFPPRFSGLQFPNYSSELNVNALELDDSALYLCASSLRNGAYQETQYFGPGTRLLVL.

V is TRBV4-2 and J is TRBJ2-1; 7 bases align to TRBD2. CDR1 is LGHNA, CDR2 YNFKEQ, per germline. CDR3 size: 16 residues. With V trimmed by 0 bases and J by 4 bases, 6 bases remained unmatched. The CDR3 region is CASSQDSGGRYNEQFF. CDR3 nucleotides: TGTGCCAGCAGCCAAGATTCGGGGGGTCGGTACAATGAGCAGTTCTTC.

V is TRBV4-2 and J is TRBJ2-2; D might be TRBD2 (6 bases). The CDR3 contains 15 residues. Trimming took off 1 base at V and 7 bases at J, with 13 bases between the two ends. The germline V gene has CDR1 LGHNA and CDR2 YNFKEQ. Written as DNA, the CDR3 is TGTGCCAGCAGCCAAGGTCACCAGGGAGGCGGGGAGCTGTTTTTT. As protein: CASSQGHQGGGELFF.

This chain connects TRBV6-1 to TRBJ1-5; 7 bases are shared with TRBD1. There are 16 residues in the CDR3. Germline V lookup: CDR1 MNHNS, CDR2 SASEGT. V dropped 2 bases and J dropped 4; count of bases not matched to a gene: 8. CDR3: CASSESLQGNNQPQHF. CDR3 in DNA: TGTGCCAGCAGTGAAAGTTTACAGGGGAATAATCAGCCCCAGCATTTT.

This clone showed up just once. The chain combines TRBV30 with TRBJ1-2; the D is unclear. CDR3 length: 13 amino acids. The germline V gene encodes CDR1 GTSNPN and CDR2 SVGIG (reference sequence). V lost 1 base and J 8 bases, leaving 14 bases between the germline ends. The CDR3 region has the DNA TGTGCCTGGAGTGATGGAGGGAACGGAGGCTACACCTTC. Protein sequence: CAWSDGGNGGYTF.

The gene calls are TRBV2 and TRBJ2-1, with D uncertain. Trimming shortened V by 3 bases and J by 7 bases, and 13 bases separated the two germline ends. The CDR3 extends over 14 amino acids. Germline V gives CDR1 SNHLY, CDR2 FYNNEI. The CDR3 DNA follows: TGTGCCAGCAGTGAGAAGGTGACTCCGAATGAGCAGTTCTTC. Its translation: CASSEKVTPNEQFF.

The J gene is TRBJ2-1, the V gene TRBV2; D might be TRBD1 (6 bases). Trimming stripped 6 bases from V and 10 bases from J, with 16 bases between. The CDR3 is 13 residues long. The germline V gene encodes CDR1 SNHLY and CDR2 FYNNEI. CDR3 residues: CASRGSGAREQFF. The CDR3 DNA reads TGTGCCAGCAGGGGATCAGGGGCGAGGGAGCAGTTCTTC.

V gene TRBV30 combines with J gene TRBJ1-2, with 7 bases aligning to TRBD1. The CDR3 length is 14 residues. V shed 5 bases and J 4 bases; nucleotides not matched to a gene: 10. Germline V gene sequence: CDR1 GTSNPN, CDR2 SVGIG (reference sequence). CDR3 nucleotides: TGTGCCTGGGGTTCTTACAGGGGTAGCTATGGCTACACCTTC. Translated, it gives CAWGSYRGSYGYTF.

The gene calls are TRBV6-5 and TRBJ2-7, with D possibly TRBD2 on 7 matching bases. The CDR3 loop spans 14 amino acids. The V gene's germline CDR1 is MNHEY and CDR2 SVGAGI. V lost 5 bases and J 7 bases, leaving 18 bases between the germline ends. The CDR3 bases are TGTGCCAGCAGTGATCGGGGGGCGGCGGAAGAGCAGTACTTC. It encodes CASSDRGAAEEQYF.

The chain couples TRBV30 to TRBJ2-5; a possible D gene is TRBD1 (5 bases). Trimming removed 5 bases from V and 1 base from J, with 14 bases in between. CDR1 is GTSNPN, CDR2 SVGIG, per germline (reference sequence). This CDR3 is built from 14 residues. The CDR3 coding sequence is TGTGCCTGGGTCCCGGTGGACACCCAAGAGACCCAGTACTTC. Translating gives CAWVPVDTQETQYF.

The rearrangement joins TRBV5-1 to TRBJ2-1; D call uncertain. Germline CDR1 SGHRS, CDR2 YFSETQ. This CDR3 comprises 14 residues. V lost 0 bases, J lost 3 bases, and 7 bases lay in between. CDR3 nucleotides: TGCGCCAGCAGCTTGGAAGGCGGCTACAATGAGCAGTTCTTC. Encoded protein: CASSLEGGYNEQFF.

CDR3: CASSPPGWESNHIHPSTDTQYF. The CDR3 bases are TGTGCCAGCTCACCACCGGGGTGGGAGAGCAATCATATACACCCTAGCACAGATACGCAGTATTTT. This chain links TRBV18 with TRBJ2-3; D may be TRBD2 (5 bases). V lost 0 bases, J lost 0 bases, and 28 bases lay in between. The CDR3 spans 22 residues. Per germline, CDR1 KGHSH and CDR2 LQKENI.

In the case of this clone: The junction does not match germline at one end; this may be a read error. The CDR3 sequence: CSSTFGGQGGGYTF. The DNA for the CDR3 is TGTTCCAGCACCTTCGGGGGACAGGGGGGTGGCTACACCTTC. The chain joins TRBV7-9 to TRBJ1-2; 11 bases align to TRBD1. There are 14 residues in the CDR3. Germline CDR1 and CDR2: SEHNR and FQNEAQ (reference sequence).

The chain joins TRBV28 to TRBJ2-2; 9 positions match TRBD1. Germline V lookup: CDR1 MDHEN, CDR2 SYDVKM. The CDR3 length is 13 residues. V lost 6 bases and J lost 5; bases outside the gene matches: 1. The CDR3 nucleotides read TGTGCCAGCAGGGGGACAGGGACCGGGGAGCTGTTTTTT. Amino acid sequence: CASRGTGTGELFF.

A few counts support this clone. This sequence joins TRBV10-3 and TRBJ2-7; the D gene is possibly TRBD1 (5 bases). Between the trimmed V and J ends, which lost 2 bases and 0 bases, there was a span of 8 bases. From germline, CDR1 is ENHRY and CDR2 SYGVKD. The CDR3 spans 14 residues. CDR3 DNA: TGTGCCATCAGTGAGGGGGCTAACTCCTACGAGCAGTACTTC. Translation: CAISEGANSYEQYF.

This clone has a single count. In DNA, the CDR3 is TGTGCCAGCAAGCCGGGACAGGGGAACGAGCAGTACTTC. Translated, it gives CASKPGQGNEQYF. This sequence joins TRBV2 and TRBJ2-7; 10 bases are shared with TRBD1. Germline CDR1 SNHLY, CDR2 FYNNEI. V lost 7 bases and J lost 5; bases outside the gene matches: 5. The CDR3 extends over 13 amino acids.

V and J are TRBV5-5 and TRBJ1-2, with a possible D match to TRBD1 (5 bases). V was pared by 5 bases and J by 7 bases, with 15 bases between. The V gene's germline CDR1 is SGHKS and CDR2 YYEKEE (reference sequence). The CDR3 extends over 13 amino acids. The CDR3 here is CASSRGGVSGYTF. CDR3 DNA sequence: TGTGCCAGCAGTCGCGGGGGGGTGAGTGGCTACACCTTC.

V and J are TRBV7-8 and TRBJ2-1, with TRBD2 matching over 9 bases. V shed 2 bases, J shed 4 bases, and the junction held 9 bases outside the gene matches. Germline loops: CDR1 SGHVS, CDR2 FQNEAQ. The CDR3 length is 17 residues. For the CDR3, the DNA is TGTGCCAGCAGCTTATTCGGCGGGGGGGCGGGGTACAATGAGCAGTTCTTC. Amino acid sequence: CASSLFGGGAGYNEQFF.

The genes are TRBV19 and TRBJ1-5, with D tentatively TRBD1 (5 bases). This CDR3 is built from 14 residues. Trimming cost V 6 bases and J 0 bases, with 9 bases left between them. Per the germline V gene, CDR1 is LNHDA and CDR2 is SQIVND (reference sequence). This CDR3 is CASRQDHSNQPQHF. The CDR3 DNA follows: TGTGCCAGTAGACAGGATCATAGCAATCAGCCCCAGCATTTT.

Remarks on this clone: Other DNA sequences of this sample code for an identical CDR3. V gene TRBV9 combines with J gene TRBJ1-2; 8 bases fit TRBD1. The CDR3 spans 16 residues. CDR1 and CDR2 from the germline V gene are SGDLS and YYNGEE. After removal of 3 bases from V and 2 bases from J, the junction contained 9 bases not matched to a gene. The CDR3 DNA reads as TGTGCCAGCAGCGGACTGGACAGGGCGCTAAACTATGGCTACACCTTC. As protein: CASSGLDRALNYGYTF. The full variable domain, rest sourced from reference TRBV9 and TRBJ1-2, is DSGVTQTPKHLITATGQRVTLRCSPRSGDLSVYWYQQSLDQGLQFLIQYYNGEERAKGNILERFSAQQFPDLHSELNLSSLELGDSALYFCASSGLDRALNYGYTFGSGTRLTVV.

This clone has only one observation. This chain joins TRBV5-1 and TRBJ1-1; 8 bases map to TRBD1. Trimming cost V 2 bases and J 2 bases; bases outside gene matches: 2. This CDR3 has 14 residues. Germline assignment: CDR1 SGHRS and CDR2 YFSETQ. Written as DNA, the CDR3 is TGCGCCAGCAGCTTCCAGGGGGCTAACACTGAAGCTTTCTTT. Translation: CASSFQGANTEAFF.

CDR3 bases: TGTGCCTGGAGTGCCCGGGAAGGCAAGCAGTACTTC. Translated, it gives CAWSAREGKQYF. V is TRBV30 and J is TRBJ2-7; D possibly corresponds to TRBD2 (5 bases). Germline lookup yields CDR1 GTSNPN and CDR2 SVGIG (reference sequence). The CDR3 spans 12 residues. The germline V and J ends were trimmed by 1 base and 8 bases, with 12 bases remaining between them.

V is TRBV30 and J is TRBJ1-5; D is possibly TRBD1 (5 bases). This CDR3 spans 19 amino acids. Germline V CDR1 and CDR2: GTSNPN, SVGIG (reference sequence). V lost 5 bases and J 0 bases, leaving 26 bases between the germline ends. The CDR3 spells CAWSLYSPRTLYSNQPQHF. The CDR3 bases are TGTGCCTGGTCCCTCTATTCCCCCCGGACACTTTATAGCAATCAGCCCCAGCATTTT.